Presented here are 14 T cell receptor beta chains from one specimen sequenced in a study of blood T cell repertoires in COVID-19. The protocol was immunoSEQ multiplex PCR, while the TCRdb copy is restricted to in-frame clones and leaves out a portion. The data show tens of thousands of clones, roughly 84% seen once. Sequencing was performed on peripheral blood. Every receptor here comes from a man in his 70s with active COVID-19.

CDR3 nucleotide sequence: TGTGCCAGCAGCTCAACCGGGACAGGGGTGGTCGAGCAGTACTTC. It yields the protein CASSSTGTGVVEQYF. The genes are TRBV11-2 and TRBJ2-7, with 10 bases matching TRBD1. Germline CDR1 is SGHAT and CDR2 is FQNNGV. J lost 6 bases, V lost 4 bases, and 9 bases had no gene match. The CDR3 sequence is 15 residues long.

The chain employs TRBV15 and TRBJ2-7, with TRBD2 matching over 9 bases. Trimming took 3 bases from V and 3 from J; bases not matched to a gene: 9. This CDR3 has 16 residues. Germline CDR1 reads LNHNV; CDR2 reads YYDKDF (reference sequence). CDR3 DNA sequence: TGTGCCACCAGCAGGGGGGGGAGCGGGGGGTTCTACGAGCAGTACTTC. Protein sequence: CATSRGGSGGFYEQYF.

V gene TRBV6-1 combines with J gene TRBJ2-7, with D hard to call. V was cut by 1 base and J by 2 bases, with 9 bases left in between. The CDR3 extends over 14 amino acids. Germline V gives CDR1 MNHNS, CDR2 SASEGT. The CDR3 DNA reads as TGTGCCAGCAGTGAAGAGGCCAGGACCTACGAGCAGTACTTC. It is translated as CASSEEARTYEQYF.

The chain recombines TRBV5-3 with TRBJ2-2, with TRBD2 identical over 7 bases. TRBV5-3 carries the ORF label, with uncertain function. V lost 5 bases and J lost 4; bases outside the gene matches: 11. This CDR3 is 16 amino acids long. The DNA of the CDR3 is TGTGCCAGAAGGACCCCCGTGGGGGGGGTCACCGGGGAGCTGTTTTTT. Residues: CARRTPVGGVTGELFF.

V and J are TRBV12-5 and TRBJ1-2, with 9 bases aligning to TRBD1. Germline CDR1 reads LGHNT; CDR2 reads FRNRAP. CDR3 length equals 14 residues. After removal of 5 bases from V and 7 bases from J, the junction contained 8 bases not matched to a gene. The CDR3 loop reads CASGGDRELGGYTF. CDR3 nucleotide sequence: TGTGCTAGTGGTGGGGACAGGGAGTTGGGTGGCTACACCTTC.

With regard to this clone: Distinct nucleotide sequences in the sample also encode this CDR3. The J gene is TRBJ1-1, the V gene TRBV6-5; no clear D. Germline CDR1 reads MNHEY; CDR2 reads SVGAGI. Trimming took off 6 bases at V and 5 bases at J, with 10 bases between the two ends. The CDR3 extends over 12 amino acids. The CDR3 reads CASSPEWTEAFF. The CDR3 bases are TGTGCCAGCAGCCCCGAGTGGACTGAAGCTTTCTTT.

This rearrangement joins TRBV24-1 to TRBJ2-1; 9 nucleotides match TRBD2. V was clipped by 3 bases and J by 2 bases; unmatched bases: 4. The CDR3 has 16 residues. CDR1 KGHDR and CDR2 SFDVKD come from the germline V gene. The CDR3 region has the DNA TGTGCCACCAGTGATGCCGGGACTAGCACCTACAATGAGCAGTTCTTC. The encoded protein is CATSDAGTSTYNEQFF.

The chain's CDR3 is CASSRDWEQFF. CDR3 nucleotides: TGCGCCAGCAGCCGGGACTGGGAGCAGTTCTTC. The chain has TRBV5-1 and TRBJ2-1; D is possibly TRBD2 (6 bases). Germline V gene sequence: CDR1 SGHRS, CDR2 YFSETQ. V lost 4 bases and J 10 bases, leaving 9 bases between the germline ends. The CDR3 has 11 residues. The entire variable domain, with the rest obtained from reference TRBV5-1 and TRBJ2-1, is as follows: KAGVTQTPRYLIKTRGQQVTLSCSPISGHRSVSWYQQTPGQGLQFLFEYFSETQRNKGNFPGRFSGRQFSNSRSEMNVSTLELGDSALYLCASSRDWEQFFGPGTRLTVL.

V and J are TRBV10-3 and TRBJ2-1; 12 bases are a match to TRBD2. Germline-derived CDR1 and CDR2 are ENHRY and SYGVKD. V shed 6 bases, J shed 6 bases, and the junction held 3 bases outside the gene matches. The CDR3 is 14 residues long. Written as DNA, the CDR3 is TGTGCCATCAGCCGGACTAGCGGGGTCAATGAGCAGTTCTTC. Its translation: CAISRTSGVNEQFF.

The V call is TRBV30, the J call TRBJ2-7; possibly TRBD2 for D (5 bases). V was pared by 2 bases and J by 1 base, with 12 bases between. The CDR3 covers 14 residues. Germline CDR1 is GTSNPN and CDR2 is SVGIG (reference sequence). The CDR3 sequence is CAWSPVPGSYEQYF. The CDR3 nucleotides are TGTGCCTGGAGTCCAGTTCCGGGGTCCTACGAGCAGTACTTC.

The chain has TRBV19 and TRBJ1-2; 10 positions agree with TRBD1. Trimming at V came to 4 bases and at J to 5 bases, leaving 4 bases not matched to a gene. The CDR3 extends over 14 amino acids. Germline CDR1 is LNHDA and CDR2 is SQIVND (reference sequence). The CDR3 coding sequence is TGTGCCAGTAGTACGACAGGGGGCGAGTATGGCTACACCTTC. Encoded protein: CASSTTGGEYGYTF.

V gene TRBV28 combines with J gene TRBJ1-2, with TRBD1 as a possible D gene (5 bases). Germline V gives CDR1 MDHEN, CDR2 SYDVKM. This CDR3 contains 13 residues. Trimming took 2 bases from V and 4 from J, leaving 8 bases between them. The CDR3 sequence is CASSLTGSYGYTF. CDR3 sequence (DNA): TGTGCCAGCAGTTTAACAGGTTCCTATGGCTACACCTTC.

The chain carries TRBV11-2 and TRBJ1-6, with 11 bases that match TRBD1. The germline CDR1 and CDR2 sequences are SGHAT and FQNNGV. V was pared by 5 bases and J by 7 bases, with 7 bases of the junction left unmatched. The CDR3 covers 16 residues. The CDR3, as DNA: TGTGCCAGCAGCCCCCTTTGGGACAGGGGGAATTCACCCCTCCACTTT. Residues: CASSPLWDRGNSPLHF.

The J gene is TRBJ1-2, the V gene TRBV9; D perhaps matches TRBD1 (6 bases). Trimming took off 4 bases at V and 7 bases at J, with 14 bases between the two ends. Germline V lookup: CDR1 SGDLS, CDR2 YYNGEE. The CDR3 contains 13 residues. This CDR3 reads CASSSQTGVGYTF. The CDR3 DNA follows: TGTGCCAGCAGCTCCCAGACAGGTGTTGGCTACACCTTC.